Below are 27 T cell receptor beta chains sequenced from a single sample in a study of graft-versus-host responses after intestinal transplantation. TCRdb's table, derived via immunoSEQ multiplex PCR, lists solely in-frame clones and lacks some. The sample lists about 98,000 clones; about 82% were seen once. Source: PBMCs, taken 255 days after intestinal transplant. The receptor source for this set is a human patient who received an intestinal transplant, so some T cells may come from the graft donor.

The rearrangement joins TRBV12-2 to TRBJ2-2. TRBV12-2 is labeled a pseudogene. This CDR3 contains 13 residues. DNA for the CDR3: TGTGCAAGTCGCTTAGAATTCACCGGGGAGCTGTTTTTT. Translated: CASRLEFTGELFF.

The V call is TRBV29-1, the J call TRBJ2-2; D is undetermined. This CDR3 contains 12 residues. Trimming pared 7 bases from V and 9 bases from J, leaving 15 bases between. CDR1 is SQVTM and CDR2 is ANQGSEA in the germline V gene. CDR3 in DNA: TGCAGCGCCCAACGTTCAGAGCGGGAGCTGTTTTTT. Protein product: CSAQRSERELFF.

The chain is built from TRBV18 and TRBJ2-7; D remains unclear. Germline values: CDR1 KGHSH, CDR2 LQKENI. The CDR3 spans 16 residues. V gave up 4 bases and J gave up 2 bases, with 18 bases separating them. CDR3 sequence reads: CASSLLTLQNTYEQYF. CDR3 DNA: TGTGCCAGCTCACTACTAACCCTACAGAACACCTACGAGCAGTACTTC. Together with reference TRBV18 and TRBJ2-7, the CDR3 gives the full variable domain: NAGVMQNPRHLVRRRGQEARLRCSPMKGHSHVYWYRQLPEEGLKFMVYLQKENIIDESGMPKERFSAEFPKEGPSILRIQQVVRGDSAAYFCASSLLTLQNTYEQYFGPGTRLTVT.

The chain couples TRBV19 to TRBJ1-5; D not resolved. The CDR3 length is 17 residues. Deletions cut 8 bases from V and 3 bases from J, with 23 bases between. In germline, CDR1 is LNHDA, CDR2 SQIVND (reference sequence). For the CDR3, the DNA is TGTGCCAGTCAGCTCACGGCGGGAGGCTCCAACAATCAGCCCCAGCATTTT. It encodes CASQLTAGGSNNQPQHF.

This chain connects TRBV28 to TRBJ2-5, with 7 positions matching TRBD1. Germline V lookup: CDR1 MDHEN, CDR2 SYDVKM. This CDR3 comprises 13 residues. V dropped 5 bases and J dropped 5; count of bases not matched to a gene: 5. The CDR3 protein is CASSTTGSETQYF. CDR3 in DNA: TGTGCCAGCAGTACGACAGGGAGCGAGACCCAGTACTTC.

This chain uses TRBV7-8 with TRBJ2-2; 8 nucleotides match TRBD2. This CDR3 comprises 16 residues. CDR1 and CDR2 (germline): SGHVS, FQNEAQ. The junction had 5 bases not matched to a gene; V was cut back by 1 base and J by 4 bases. The CDR3 nucleotides read TGTGCCAGCAGCTTAGGGGTTCTAGCGGGCACCGGGGAGCTGTTTTTT. Its translation is CASSLGVLAGTGELFF.

V is TRBV6-6 and J is TRBJ1-5; 9 positions agree with TRBD1. Germline values: CDR1 MNHNY, CDR2 SVGAGI (reference sequence). This CDR3 spans 14 amino acids. Germline trimming cut 6 bases from V and 7 bases from J; bases unmatched to any gene: 7. The CDR3 region is CASSSDRGGQPQHF. The CDR3 coding sequence is TGTGCCAGCAGCTCCGACAGGGGGGGACAGCCCCAGCATTTT.

This chain links TRBV5-4 with TRBJ1-5, with no clear D. The CDR3 loop spans 14 amino acids. CDR1 and CDR2 from the germline V gene are SGHNT and YYREEE (reference sequence). V was trimmed by 6 bases and J by 7 bases, leaving 17 bases between them. CDR3 protein: CASTTDDVVQPQHF. The DNA of the CDR3 is TGTGCCAGCACCACTGACGACGTGGTGCAGCCCCAGCATTTT.

The rearrangement uses TRBV29-1 and TRBJ2-7; 9 positions agree with TRBD1. With V trimmed by 5 bases and J by 0 bases, 5 bases remained unmatched. Germline V lookup: CDR1 SQVTM, CDR2 ANQGSEA. This CDR3 is built from 14 residues. CDR3 loop: CSVRDRVSSYEQYF. CDR3 coding DNA: TGCAGCGTTCGGGACAGGGTTAGCTCCTACGAGCAGTACTTC.

This clone was counted only a few times. The chain uses TRBV9 and TRBJ2-3; weak D call: TRBD2 (6 bases). V lost 4 bases to trimming and J lost 0 bases, with 15 bases between them. Per the germline V gene, CDR1 is SGDLS and CDR2 is YYNGEE. The CDR3 totals 16 residues. The CDR3 region has the DNA TGTGCCAGCAGCTCTCGACTAGTCCAAAGCACAGATACGCAGTATTTT. It encodes CASSSRLVQSTDTQYF.

Here the CDR3 DNA reads TGTGCCACCGGTTTCCCGACAGTAAGCTATGGCTACACCTTC. It encodes CATGFPTVSYGYTF. This chain links TRBV6-1 with TRBJ1-2, with D perhaps TRBD1 (5 bases). The CDR3 has 14 residues. V was clipped by 10 bases and J by 4 bases, with 19 bases between them. Germline CDR1 and CDR2: MNHNS and SASEGT.

This rearrangement joins TRBV4-2 to TRBJ2-3; 8 bases are a match to TRBD2. Germline V CDR1 and CDR2: LGHNA, YNFKEQ. CDR3 length: 15 residues. V shed 4 bases and J 0 bases; nucleotides not matched to a gene: 3. Here the CDR3 reads CASSLGGGSTDTQYF. CDR3 sequence (DNA): TGTGCCAGCAGCCTCGGCGGGGGGAGCACAGATACGCAGTATTTT.

This chain uses TRBV29-1 with TRBJ2-1; D ambiguous. The germline gives CDR1 SQVTM, CDR2 ANQGSEA. The CDR3 has 10 residues. V lost 7 bases, J lost 6 bases, and 7 bases lay in between. In DNA form, the CDR3 reads TGCAGCGCCCTCGGCAATGAGCAGTTCTTC. Residues: CSALGNEQFF.

The chain joins TRBV19 to TRBJ2-1; D gene uncertain. The V gene's germline CDR1 is LNHDA and CDR2 SQIVND (reference sequence). The CDR3 is 15 amino acids. Deletions cut 4 bases from V and 4 bases from J, with 14 bases between. CDR3 protein: CASSTVIMGYNEQFF. The CDR3 coding sequence is TGTGCCAGTAGTACGGTAATCATGGGTTACAATGAGCAGTTCTTC.

Written as DNA, the CDR3 is TGTGCCAGCAGCCAAGCACAGGGAGTCGAGCAGTACGTC. It is translated as CASSQAQGVEQYV. The genes are TRBV14 and TRBJ2-7; weak D call: TRBD1 (6 bases). The ends were cut back, 1 base at V and 6 bases at J, with 10 bases in the middle. The CDR3 has 13 amino acids. Germline-derived CDR1 and CDR2 are SGHDN and FVKESK.

The V call is TRBV2, the J call TRBJ2-3; D may correspond to TRBD1 or TRBD2 (5 bases each). V was shortened by 1 base and J by 2 bases, with 16 bases between the two germline ends. Germline V gene data show CDR1 as SNHLY and CDR2 as FYNNEI. CDR3 length: 17 residues. CDR3 bases: TGTGCCAGCAGTGAAGTCGCCTGGGGACCTAACACAGATACGCAGTATTTT. Amino acids: CASSEVAWGPNTDTQYF.

This clone was observed a single time. V usage is TRBV11-2 and J usage is TRBJ2-4; D perhaps matches TRBD2 (5 bases). The CDR3 has 17 residues. V was pared by 4 bases and J by 3 bases, with 19 bases between. Germline V gene data show CDR1 as SGHAT and CDR2 as FQNNGV. For the CDR3, the DNA is TGTGCCAGCAGCTCCCAGGTGAGGGTGGGGAGCAAAAACATTCAGTACTTC. Residues: CASSSQVRVGSKNIQYF.

In DNA form, the CDR3 reads TGTGCCTGGAGCACAGGGGAAGGCGCAGGAGAGACCCAGTACTTC. Its protein product is CAWSTGEGAGETQYF. J is TRBJ2-5 and V is TRBV30, with TRBD1 matching over 7 bases. The CDR3 sequence is 15 residues long. Germline CDR1 reads GTSNPN; CDR2 reads SVGIG (reference sequence). The ends lost 3 bases at V and 4 bases at J; junction bases unmatched: 11.

The chain links TRBV6-1 to TRBJ1-1; no clear D. Germline lookup yields CDR1 MNHNS and CDR2 SASEGT. The germline V and J ends were trimmed by 2 bases and 5 bases, with 12 bases remaining between them. There are 14 residues in the CDR3. CDR3 in amino acids: CASSESGFGTEAFF. CDR3 DNA: TGTGCCAGCAGTGAATCGGGGTTTGGGACTGAAGCTTTCTTT.

The table lists this clone with a few counts. The chain combines TRBV28 with TRBJ2-3; D unclear. Germline assignment: CDR1 MDHEN and CDR2 SYDVKM. The V gene lost 3 bases and the J gene lost 4 bases, with 11 bases spanning the gap. The CDR3 totals 14 residues. The CDR3 nucleotides read TGTGCCAGCAGTTTGCCGCACCGGGCAGATACGCAGTATTTT. Its protein product is CASSLPHRADTQYF.

The genes are TRBV7-6 and TRBJ1-1, with unresolved D. V lost 1 base, J lost 1 base, and 19 bases lay in between. Germline CDR1 and CDR2: SGHVS and FNYEAQ. This CDR3 has 18 residues. CDR3 protein: CASSLVPNEWGKNTEAFF. The CDR3 DNA sequence: TGTGCCAGCAGCTTAGTCCCGAATGAGTGGGGAAAGAACACTGAAGCTTTCTTT.

The CDR3 sequence is CASSLGGGRAYNEQFF. CDR3 sequence (DNA): TGTGCCAGCAGCTTAGGGGGCGGGAGGGCCTACAATGAGCAGTTCTTC. The V gene is TRBV7-3, the J gene TRBJ2-1; TRBD2 agrees at 9 bases. The length of the CDR3 is 16 residues. Per germline, CDR1 SGHTA and CDR2 FQGTGA. Trimming removed 2 bases from V and 2 bases from J; junction bases left unmatched: 4. Together with reference TRBV7-3 and TRBJ2-1, the CDR3 gives the full variable domain: GAGVSQTPSNKVTEKGKYVELRCDPISGHTALYWYRQSLGQGPEFLIYFQGTGAADDSGLPNDRFFAVRPEGSVSTLKIQRTERGDSAVYLCASSLGGGRAYNEQFFGPGTRLTVL.

This clone has a handful of counts. The chain employs TRBV6-1 and TRBJ2-7, with D possibly matching TRBD1 (5 bases). Trimming removed 6 bases from V and 5 bases from J, with 11 bases in between. This CDR3 comprises 12 residues. Germline assignment: CDR1 MNHNS and CDR2 SASEGT. Here the CDR3 DNA reads TGTGCCAGCAGGGGGCAAGTCAACGAGCAGTACTTC. Translation gives CASRGQVNEQYF.

CDR3 DNA sequence: TGTGCCAGCAGTGAAGAGGGCCTAGCGGGGGGGCTTAACACAGATACGCAGTATTTT. This sequence encodes CASSEEGLAGGLNTDTQYF. J is TRBJ2-3 and V is TRBV2; 12 nucleotides match TRBD2. The trim removed 1 base at V and 2 bases at J, leaving 10 bases unmatched. CDR1 is SNHLY and CDR2 is FYNNEI in the germline V gene. The CDR3 runs 19 residues.

In its sample, this clone was seen once. The J gene is TRBJ1-1, the V gene TRBV2; D uncertain. Germline CDR1 reads SNHLY; CDR2 reads FYNNEI. Trimming took off 3 bases at V and 1 base at J, with 9 bases between the two ends. CDR3 length: 14 residues. The CDR3: CASSDLVTNTEAFF. Written as DNA, the CDR3 is TGTGCCAGCAGTGATCTCGTCACGAACACTGAAGCTTTCTTT.

CDR3 residues: CASSLVLGNTEAFF. The CDR3 bases are TGCGCCAGCAGCTTGGTATTGGGAAACACTGAAGCTTTCTTT. The chain couples TRBV5-1 to TRBJ1-1; no firm D call. With 0 bases removed from V and 2 bases from J, the gap between germline ends came to 8 bases. This CDR3 contains 14 residues. Germline V gene sequence: CDR1 SGHRS, CDR2 YFSETQ.

This clone is a singleton in its sample. The gene calls are TRBV19 and TRBJ1-1; D gene uncertain. V shed 3 bases and J shed 3 bases, with 11 bases lying between them. This CDR3 is built from 14 residues. Germline V gene data show CDR1 as LNHDA and CDR2 as SQIVND (reference sequence). The CDR3 sequence: CASSIFHEHTEAFF. The CDR3 DNA reads TGTGCCAGTAGTATTTTTCACGAACACACTGAAGCTTTCTTT. Using reference TRBV19 and TRBJ1-1 for the parts outside the CDR3, the full variable domain is DGGITQSPKYLFRKEGQNVTLSCEQNLNHDAMYWYRQDPGQGLRLIYYSQIVNDFQKGDIAEGYSVSREKKESFPLTVTSAQKNPTAFYLCASSIFHEHTEAFFGQGTRLTVV.